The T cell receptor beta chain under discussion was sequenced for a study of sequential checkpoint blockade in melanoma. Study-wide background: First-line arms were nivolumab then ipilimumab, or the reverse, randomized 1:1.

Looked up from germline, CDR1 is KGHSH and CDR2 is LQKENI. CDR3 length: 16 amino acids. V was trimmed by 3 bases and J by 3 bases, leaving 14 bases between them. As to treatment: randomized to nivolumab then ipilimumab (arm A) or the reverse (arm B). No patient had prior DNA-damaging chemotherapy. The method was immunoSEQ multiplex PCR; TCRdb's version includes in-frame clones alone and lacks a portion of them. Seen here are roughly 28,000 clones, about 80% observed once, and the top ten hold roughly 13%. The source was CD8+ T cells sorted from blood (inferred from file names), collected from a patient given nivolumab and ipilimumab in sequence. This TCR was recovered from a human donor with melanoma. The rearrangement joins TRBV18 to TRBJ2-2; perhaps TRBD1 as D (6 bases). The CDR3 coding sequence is TGTGCCAGCTCACCGGAAAAACAGGGAGACACCGGGGAGCTGTTTTTT. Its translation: CASSPEKQGDTGELFF.